These 26 T cell receptor beta chains were all obtained from the same sample, sequenced in a study of blood T cell repertoires in COVID-19. The data were produced by immunoSEQ multiplex PCR, yet TCRdb's version contains in-frame clones alone and is incomplete. Altogether roughly 81,000 clones are present, about 85% being singletons, with the ten largest covering 2% to 2.5%. The sample taken for sequencing was peripheral blood. These receptor sequences come from a woman in her 70s with acute or convalescent COVID-19.

This clone was picked up one time. The chain is built from TRBV3-1 (or the pseudogene TRBV3-2) and TRBJ1-2; D is uncertain. The CDR3 covers 13 residues. The germline V gene has CDR1 LGHDT and CDR2 YNNKEL (reference sequence). V lost 4 bases to trimming and J lost 8 bases, with 14 bases between them. CDR3 coding DNA: TGTGCCAGCAGCCCAGAGCGGGGTGCGGGCTACACCTTC. Protein product: CASSPERGAGYTF.

The genes are TRBV18 and TRBJ2-7; tentative D call: TRBD2 (5 bases). This CDR3 region has 13 residues. Deletions cut 5 bases from V and 6 bases from J, with 14 bases between. Germline V CDR1 and CDR2: KGHSH, LQKENI. CDR3 sequence reads: CASSGESNSEQYF. In DNA form, the CDR3 reads TGTGCCAGCTCAGGGGAGTCAAACTCCGAGCAGTACTTC.

Of note for this clone: The same CDR3 is also encoded by other DNA sequences in this sample. The chain is built from TRBV15 and TRBJ1-1; no definite D call. The V end lost 0 bases, the J end lost 1 base, and 3 bases lay between the germline ends. Germline values: CDR1 LNHNV, CDR2 YYDKDF (reference sequence). The CDR3 runs 13 residues. The DNA for the CDR3 is TGTGCCACCAGCAGAGATCGGAACACTGAAGCTTTCTTT. This gives the protein CATSRDRNTEAFF. Full variable domain (rest looked up from reference TRBV15 and TRBJ1-1): DAMVIQNPRYQVTQFGKPVTLSCSQTLNHNVMYWYQQKSSQAPKLLFHYYDKDFNNEADTPDNFQSRRPNTSFCFLDIRSPGLGDTAMYLCATSRDRNTEAFFGQGTRLTVV.

V and J are TRBV10-3 and TRBJ2-2; 7 bases agree with TRBD1. There are 14 residues in the CDR3. J lost 3 bases, V lost 7 bases, and 5 bases had no gene match. Germline CDR1 is ENHRY and CDR2 is SYGVKD. The CDR3 nucleotides are TGTGCCATCACCGACAGGGTCCACACCGGGGAGCTGTTTTTT. It specifies CAITDRVHTGELFF.

The chain joins TRBV12-3 or TRBV12-4 to TRBJ2-1, with TRBD1 identical over 7 bases. This CDR3 spans 13 amino acids. The V segment lost 3 bases and the J segment 6 bases; nucleotides outside the gene matches: 2. The CDR3 here is CASSFQGVNEQFF. The CDR3 bases are TGTGCCAGCAGTTTTCAGGGGGTCAATGAGCAGTTCTTC.

This clone has just one count. This chain links TRBV5-1 with TRBJ1-1; D perhaps matches TRBD1 (6 bases). V lost 6 bases and J lost 3, with 15 bases in between. This CDR3 region has 14 residues. Germline CDR1 SGHRS, CDR2 YFSETQ. CDR3 protein: CASTQTGSDTEAFF. The CDR3 DNA follows: TGCGCCAGCACCCAGACAGGATCGGACACTGAAGCTTTCTTT.

CDR3 sequence reads: CASSQGAVETQYF. The CDR3 DNA reads TGCGCCAGCAGCCAGGGGGCCGTGGAGACCCAGTACTTC. The gene calls are TRBV4-1 and TRBJ2-5; perhaps TRBD1 as D (6 bases). V lost 3 bases, J lost 5 bases, and 10 bases lay in between. Germline V gene data show CDR1 as MGHRA and CDR2 as YSYEKL. This CDR3 is built from 13 residues.

This chain's CDR3 is CASSPVQGLGRGNTIYF. CDR3 nucleotides: TGCGCCAGCAGCCCGGTCCAGGGTCTAGGTAGAGGAAACACCATATATTTT. The chain couples TRBV4-1 to TRBJ1-3, with D possibly TRBD1 on 5 matching bases. The CDR3 runs 17 residues. Germline V gene data show CDR1 as MGHRA and CDR2 as YSYEKL. The V end lost 4 bases, the J end lost 4 bases, and 20 bases lay between the germline ends.

The gene calls are TRBV29-1 and TRBJ1-4, with D possibly matching TRBD1 (6 bases). Trimming left V 6 bases short and J 3 bases short, with 11 bases between. The germline V gene has CDR1 SQVTM and CDR2 ANQGSEA. The CDR3 is 13 amino acids. The CDR3 DNA reads TGCAGCGTCCTGGACAGCCCTAATGAAAAACTGTTTTTT. This codes for CSVLDSPNEKLFF.

This chain uses TRBV7-9 with TRBJ1-4; D unresolved. This CDR3 has 14 amino acids. Germline V gene lookup returns CDR1 SEHNR and CDR2 FQNEAQ (reference sequence). Trimming shortened V by 5 bases and J by 4 bases, and 11 bases separated the two germline ends. The CDR3 DNA reads as TGTGCCAGCAGCCCGGGAGTAGGTAATGAAAAACTGTTTTTT. It yields the protein CASSPGVGNEKLFF. Full variable domain (remainder filled in from reference TRBV7-9 and TRBJ1-4): DTGVSQNPRHKITKRGQNVTFRCDPISEHNRLYWYRQTLGQGPEFLTYFQNEAQLEKSRLLSDRFSAERPKGSFSTLEIQRTEQGDSAMYLCASSPGVGNEKLFFGSGTQLSVL.

The chain couples TRBV5-1 to TRBJ1-3; D is uncertain. The germline V and J ends were trimmed by 0 bases and 0 bases, with 10 bases remaining between them. The V gene's germline CDR1 is SGHRS and CDR2 YFSETQ. CDR3 size: 16 residues. The CDR3 spells CASSLVPGSSGNTIYF. DNA for the CDR3: TGCGCCAGCAGCTTGGTACCCGGGTCCTCTGGAAACACCATATATTTT.

This CDR3 reads CSVLLRDRQETQYF. CDR3 DNA: TGCAGCGTTTTGCTCAGGGACAGACAAGAGACCCAGTACTTC. V is TRBV29-1 and J is TRBJ2-5; TRBD1 agrees at 7 bases. The CDR3 sequence is 14 residues long. CDR1 and CDR2 (germline): SQVTM, ANQGSEA. Trimming removed 5 bases from V and 2 bases from J; junction bases left unmatched: 8.

V gene TRBV7-9 combines with J gene TRBJ2-7; 7 nucleotides align to TRBD1. Germline values: CDR1 SEHNR, CDR2 FQNEAQ (reference sequence). The ends lost 1 base at V and 5 bases at J; junction bases unmatched: 8. The CDR3 has 15 residues. CDR3 sequence (DNA): TGTGCCAGCAGCTTAGGGGGACAGTCGGACCACGAGCAGTACTTC. Its protein is CASSLGGQSDHEQYF.

The CDR3 DNA is TGTGCCAGCAGTCGGAGCCTGACAGAACAAGAGACCCAGTACTTC. Translated: CASSRSLTEQETQYF. The chain recombines TRBV28 with TRBJ2-5; weak D call: TRBD1 (5 bases). V lost 5 bases to trimming and J lost 2 bases, with 15 bases between them. The CDR3 is 15 residues long. Germline values: CDR1 MDHEN, CDR2 SYDVKM.

This rearrangement joins TRBV7-5 to TRBJ2-5; the DNA was not compared with TRBD2, the D call given in the table. TRBV7-5 is an annotated pseudogene. The CDR3 has 18 residues. The CDR3 DNA is TGTGCCAGAAGCGGAGGGGTGGGACGACAAACTCCGAAAGAGACCCAGTACTTC. Translating it yields CARSGGVGRQTPKETQYF.

V usage is TRBV28 and J usage is TRBJ1-1, with D possibly being TRBD1 (6 bases). Trimming left V 7 bases short and J 8 bases short, with 17 bases between. Germline CDR1 MDHEN, CDR2 SYDVKM. This CDR3 has 13 amino acids. The CDR3 sequence: CASIRGQPVEAFF. Written as DNA, the CDR3 is TGTGCCAGCATCCGAGGACAGCCAGTGGAAGCTTTCTTT. Variable domain in full (rest from reference TRBV28 and TRBJ1-1): DVKVTQSSRYLVKRTGEKVFLECVQDMDHENMFWYRQDPGLGLRLIYFSYDVKMKEKGDIPEGYSVSREKKERFSLILESASTNQTSMYLCASIRGQPVEAFFGQGTRLTVV.

There are a few counts of this clone. The chain is built from TRBV18 and TRBJ1-1; 8 nucleotides line up with TRBD1. After removal of 5 bases from V and 4 bases from J, the junction contained 18 bases not matched to a gene. CDR1 KGHSH and CDR2 LQKENI come from the germline V gene. The CDR3 extends over 18 amino acids. For the CDR3, the DNA is TGTGCCAGCTCATCAAACTTAGGACAGGGCAGGTATCGCACTGAAGCTTTCTTT. Protein product: CASSSNLGQGRYRTEAFF.

This clone was picked up one time. This chain links TRBV5-4 with TRBJ2-7, with a tentative D call TRBD1 (5 bases). The CDR3 has 14 residues. Trimming cost V 1 base and J 6 bases, with 14 bases left between them. CDR1 is SGHNT and CDR2 is YYREEE in the germline V gene (reference sequence). Here the CDR3 reads CASSLRQGSSEQYF. For the CDR3, the DNA is TGTGCCAGCAGCTTGAGGCAGGGATCGTCCGAGCAGTACTTC.

The V gene is TRBV5-4, the J gene TRBJ2-2, with 9 bases aligning to TRBD1. Germline V gene lookup returns CDR1 SGHNT and CDR2 YYREEE (reference sequence). V dropped 2 bases and J dropped 4; count of bases not matched to a gene: 6. The CDR3 contains 16 residues. Written as DNA, the CDR3 is TGTGCCAGCAGCTTACCGGGACAGGGAGGCACCGGGGAGCTGTTTTTT. It codes for CASSLPGQGGTGELFF.

This rearrangement joins TRBV27 to TRBJ1-5; possible D gene TRBD1, 5 bases. This CDR3 has 14 amino acids. Germline assignment: CDR1 MNHEY and CDR2 SMNVEV (reference sequence). Trimming took off 5 bases at V and 2 bases at J, with 10 bases between the two ends. In nucleotides, the CDR3 is TGTGCCAGCAGTCCCGGGGGTGGCAATCAGCCCCAGCATTTT. It encodes CASSPGGGNQPQHF.

This clone was seen only once. The chain is built from TRBV5-1 and TRBJ1-1; D remains unclear. The CDR3 is made up of 15 amino acids. Germline lookup yields CDR1 SGHRS and CDR2 YFSETQ. V was pared by 2 bases and J by 0 bases, with 11 bases between. The CDR3 here is CASSLGGSMNTEAFF. CDR3 DNA: TGCGCCAGCAGCTTAGGAGGTTCCATGAACACTGAAGCTTTCTTT.

This clone has only one observation. The rearrangement links TRBV9 to TRBJ1-5, with a weak D call TRBD1 (6 bases). The germline gives CDR1 SGDLS, CDR2 YYNGEE. V lost 4 bases, J lost 4 bases, and 15 bases lay in between. The CDR3 has 15 amino acids. For the CDR3, the DNA is TGTGCCAGCAGCCAGGCGGGGGGCCTTAATCAGCCCCAGCATTTT. Translating gives CASSQAGGLNQPQHF.

This clone was counted a single time. The genes are TRBV19 and TRBJ1-2; no definite D call. This CDR3 has 12 amino acids. Germline loops: CDR1 LNHDA, CDR2 SQIVND (reference sequence). V lost 5 bases and J lost 0, with 4 bases in between. DNA for the CDR3: TGTGCCAGTAGTCGAGCTAACTATGGCTACACCTTC. This sequence encodes CASSRANYGYTF.

The CDR3 here is CASSLGRRGSMNTEAFF. The CDR3 DNA follows: TGTGCCAGCAGCTTAGGTCGCAGGGGATCGATGAACACTGAAGCTTTCTTT. The chain is built from TRBV13 and TRBJ1-1, with a tentative D call TRBD1 (6 bases). Germline lookup yields CDR1 PRHDT and CDR2 FYEKMQ (reference sequence). Trimming stripped 0 bases from V and 0 bases from J, with 14 bases between. The CDR3 consists of 17 residues.

The chain combines TRBV5-1 with TRBJ2-3, with 10 bases aligning to TRBD2. CDR1 is SGHRS, CDR2 YFSETQ, per germline. This CDR3 has 18 residues. Unmatched junction bases numbered 9, after V lost 2 bases and J lost 0 bases. The CDR3 sequence is CASSFRASGGSSTDTQYF. The DNA for the CDR3 is TGCGCCAGCAGCTTTCGGGCTAGCGGGGGATCTAGCACAGATACGCAGTATTTT.

This chain connects TRBV7-8 to TRBJ2-1, with a weak D call TRBD1 (5 bases). The CDR3 length is 13 residues. Trimming removed 3 bases from V and 7 bases from J, with 10 bases in between. The germline CDR1 and CDR2 sequences are SGHVS and FQNEAQ. CDR3: CASSFQGGNEQFF. The CDR3 region has the DNA TGTGCCAGCAGCTTTCAGGGCGGTAATGAGCAGTTCTTC. The full variable domain, rest sourced from reference TRBV7-8 and TRBJ2-1, is GAGVSQSPRYKVAKRGQDVALRCDPISGHVSLFWYQQALGQGPEFLTYFQNEAQLDKSGLPSDRFFAERPEGSVSTLKIQRTQQEDSAVYLCASSFQGGNEQFFGPGTRLTVL.